This T cell receptor beta chain appears in the sequencing data of a study of T-cell reconstitution after alpha-beta-depleted transplantation in children. With V trimmed by 8 bases and J by 4 bases, 9 bases remained unmatched. The CDR3 contains 14 residues. Unique molecular identifiers were used to barcode this TCRbeta library. TCRdb re-derived calls from the PCR reads in MiXCR, one entry per CDR3 protein. The profile shows 540,000 or so distinct CDR3 sequences, roughly 23% of them singletons. At least ten counts were recorded for this clonotype. What it binds is unknown. Broader study findings: At one year after transplant, newly produced T cells mostly accounted for T-cell counts and diversity. High day-60 TCRbeta diversity in some patients came from surviving recipient T cells and thymic progenitors.

Sequenced here: PBMCs, mostly from graft donor cells, sampled 360 days after TCRalphabeta/CD19-depleted stem cell transplant. The clonotype was recovered from a boy under three years old who had a stem cell transplant for acute myeloid leukemia, so the T cells may come from the graft donor. The J gene is TRBJ2-5, the V gene TRBV12-3 or TRBV12-4; 8 bases fit TRBD1. Here the CDR3 DNA reads TGTGCCAGCTGTTACAGGGGGATGTTAGAGACCCAGTACTTC. It yields the protein CASCYRGMLETQYF.